Included here is one T cell receptor beta chain sequence, with context. No cognate antigen has been identified for it. Reads for this sample came from an Illumina HiSeq 2000. TCR beta cDNA libraries were made by 5'RACE template switching that added a universal primer site and unique molecular identifiers. cDNA synthesis was primed from the TCR beta constant segment and was followed by two successive PCR amplification steps. From the authors' description of their analysis: MIGEC was used to demultiplex reads and group the reads by UMI, and MiTCR was used to assemble and quantify clonotypes. To remove erroneous sequences, TCR cDNA sequences were retained only when supported by two or more reads. The tcR package was used for downstream repertoire analysis, with clonotypes matched between fractions based on CDR3 nucleotide sequence plus V segment. VDJmatch was used to annotate antigen specificity against VDJdb, with one amino acid substitution allowed in CDR3. TCRdb reprocessed the reads, and each CDR3 protein sequence is entered once, without DNA. TCRdb's processing, not the authors', yielded these V and J calls. The record for this sample contains some 410,000 distinct CDR3 sequences. The top ten clones comprise 6% to 8% of the sample.

A commercial ELISA kit detecting HCMV-specific IgG in serum was used to determine HCMV serostatus. Ficoll density gradient centrifugation was used to isolate peripheral blood mononuclear cells from blood. Per the germline V gene (reference sequence), SGHNT is the CDR1 and YYREEE is the CDR2. The CDR3 runs 20 amino acids, cysteine and phenylalanine included. No coding sequence is recorded. The entry originates in a study of T cells expressing NK-cell markers (dated by TCRdb to 2020 to 2021). For the study in its entirety: In sorted CD3+CD56+NKG2C+, CD3+CD56+NKG2C- and CD3+CD56-NKG2C+ T-cell subsets from eight donors, TCR beta-chain repertoires were profiled. Of the eight sequenced donors, seven were found to be HCMV-seropositive and one was found to be HCMV-seronegative. Randomly selected healthy volunteers, three men and five women, were used as the eight sequenced donors. Illumina HiSeq 2000/2500, MiSeq or NextSeq was used to sequence libraries as 2 x 150 bp reads. Broad study findings and their caveats: Whether the expanded NKG2C-expressing T cell clones were specific for HCMV antigens was left unclear. In a handful of donors, the dominant CD3+CD56+NKG2C+ clonotypes were found to rank among the top 10 CD8+ clonotypes and to make up about 1.0-7.5% of CD8+ T cells. Those dominant clonotypes were again the most abundant among CD3+CD56-NKG2C+ cells in a few donors, at roughly 25-60.1%.

Sequencing was carried out using blood T cells: a sorted CD56 or NKG2C T cell subset, CD4+ or CD8+ T cells, or bulk PBMC T cells (not recorded which). This TCR was sampled from a woman aged 18-70 years in good health. The rearranged segments are TRBV5-4 and TRBJ2-1; TCRdb designates TRBD2, a call that cannot be tested without DNA. Here the CDR3 is given as CASSLAERASGSGKYNEQFF.